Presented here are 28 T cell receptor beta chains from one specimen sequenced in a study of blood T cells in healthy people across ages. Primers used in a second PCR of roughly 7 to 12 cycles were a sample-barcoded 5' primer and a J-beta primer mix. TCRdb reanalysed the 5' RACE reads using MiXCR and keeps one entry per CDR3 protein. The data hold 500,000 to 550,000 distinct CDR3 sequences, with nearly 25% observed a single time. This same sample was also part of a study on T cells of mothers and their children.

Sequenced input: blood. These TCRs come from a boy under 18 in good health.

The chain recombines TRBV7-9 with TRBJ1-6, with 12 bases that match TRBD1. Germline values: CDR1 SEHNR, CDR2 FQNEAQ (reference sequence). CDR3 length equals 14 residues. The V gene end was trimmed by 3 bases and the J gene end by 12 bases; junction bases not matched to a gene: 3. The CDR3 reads CASSLGQGARPLHF. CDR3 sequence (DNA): TGTGCCAGCAGCTTGGGACAGGGGGCTAGACCCCTCCACTTT.

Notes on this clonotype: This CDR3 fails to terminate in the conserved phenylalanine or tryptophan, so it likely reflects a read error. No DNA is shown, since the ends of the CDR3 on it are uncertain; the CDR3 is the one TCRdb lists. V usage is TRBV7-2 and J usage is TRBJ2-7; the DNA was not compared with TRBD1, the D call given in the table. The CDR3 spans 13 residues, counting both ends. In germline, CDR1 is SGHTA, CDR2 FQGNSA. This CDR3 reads CASSPSRWDRVSL.

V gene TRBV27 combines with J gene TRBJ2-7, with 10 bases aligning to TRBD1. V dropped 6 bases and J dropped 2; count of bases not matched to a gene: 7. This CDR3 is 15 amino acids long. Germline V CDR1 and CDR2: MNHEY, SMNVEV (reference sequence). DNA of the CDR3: TGTGCCAGCAGCCAAGCGACAGGGGGCACCTACGAGCAGTACTTC. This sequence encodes CASSQATGGTYEQYF.

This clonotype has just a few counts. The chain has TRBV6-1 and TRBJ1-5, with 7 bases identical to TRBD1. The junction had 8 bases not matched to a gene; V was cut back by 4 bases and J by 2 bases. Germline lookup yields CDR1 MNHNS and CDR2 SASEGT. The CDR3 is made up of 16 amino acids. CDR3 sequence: CASSVGQAAGNQPQHF. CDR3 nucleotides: TGTGCCAGCAGTGTAGGACAGGCCGCGGGCAATCAGCCCCAGCATTTT.

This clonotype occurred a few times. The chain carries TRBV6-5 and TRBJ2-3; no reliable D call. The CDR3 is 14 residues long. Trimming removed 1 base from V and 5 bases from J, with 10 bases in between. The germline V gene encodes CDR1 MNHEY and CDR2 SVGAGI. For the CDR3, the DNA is TGTGCCAGCAGTTACTTGGGTGATGTAGATACGCAGTATTTT. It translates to CASSYLGDVDTQYF.

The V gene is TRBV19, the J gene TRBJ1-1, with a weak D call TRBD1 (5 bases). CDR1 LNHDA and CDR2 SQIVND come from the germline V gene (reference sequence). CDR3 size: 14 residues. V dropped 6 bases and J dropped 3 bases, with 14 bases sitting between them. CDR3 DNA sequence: TGTGCCAGTAGCGTGGTGGGGGAGCACACTGAAGCTTTCTTT. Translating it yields CASSVVGEHTEAFF.

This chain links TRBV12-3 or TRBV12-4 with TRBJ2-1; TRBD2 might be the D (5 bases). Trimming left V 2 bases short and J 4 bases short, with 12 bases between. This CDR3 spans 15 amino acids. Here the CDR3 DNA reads TGTGCCAGCAGTTTATCCCCTAGGACTTACAATGAGCAGTTCTTC. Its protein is CASSLSPRTYNEQFF.

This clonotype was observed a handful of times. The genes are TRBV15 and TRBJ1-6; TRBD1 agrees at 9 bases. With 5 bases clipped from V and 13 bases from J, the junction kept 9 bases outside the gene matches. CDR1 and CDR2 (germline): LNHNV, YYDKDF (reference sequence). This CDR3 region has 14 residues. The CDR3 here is CATSPRTGEHPLHF. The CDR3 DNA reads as TGTGCCACCAGCCCCCGGACAGGGGAGCACCCCCTCCACTTT.

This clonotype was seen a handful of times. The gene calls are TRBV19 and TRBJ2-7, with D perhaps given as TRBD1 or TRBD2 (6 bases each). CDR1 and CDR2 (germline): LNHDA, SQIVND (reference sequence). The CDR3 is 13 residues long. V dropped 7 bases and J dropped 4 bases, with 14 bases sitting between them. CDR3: CASTGGVGYEQYF. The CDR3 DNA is TGTGCCAGTACCGGGGGCGTTGGTTACGAGCAGTACTTC.

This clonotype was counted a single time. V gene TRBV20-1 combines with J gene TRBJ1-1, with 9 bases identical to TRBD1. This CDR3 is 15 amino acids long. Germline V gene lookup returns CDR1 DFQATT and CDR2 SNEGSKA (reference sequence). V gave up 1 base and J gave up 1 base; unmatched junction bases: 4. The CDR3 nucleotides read TGCAGTGCTAGAGGGGACAGGGCGGGGAACACTGAAGCTTTCTTT. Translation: CSARGDRAGNTEAFF.

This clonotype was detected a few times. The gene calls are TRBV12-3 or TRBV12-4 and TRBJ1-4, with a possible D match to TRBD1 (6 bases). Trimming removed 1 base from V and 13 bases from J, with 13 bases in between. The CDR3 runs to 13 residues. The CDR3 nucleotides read TGTGCCAGCAGTTTAGGGGGACAAATGGGACTGTTTTTT. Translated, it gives CASSLGGQMGLFF.

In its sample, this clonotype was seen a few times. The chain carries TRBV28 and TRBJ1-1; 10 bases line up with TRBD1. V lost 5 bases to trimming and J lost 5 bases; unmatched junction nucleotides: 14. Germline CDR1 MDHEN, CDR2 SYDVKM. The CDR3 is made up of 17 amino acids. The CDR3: CASSNRQGASLGTEAFF. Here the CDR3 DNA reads TGTGCCAGCAGTAATCGACAGGGGGCGAGTTTGGGAACTGAAGCTTTCTTT.

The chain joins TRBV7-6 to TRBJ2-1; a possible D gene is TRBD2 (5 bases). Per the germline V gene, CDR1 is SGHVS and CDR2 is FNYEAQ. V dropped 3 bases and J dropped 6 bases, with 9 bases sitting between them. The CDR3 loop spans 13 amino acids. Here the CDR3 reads CASSLGESNEQFF. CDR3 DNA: TGTGCCAGCAGCTTGGGAGAATCCAATGAGCAGTTCTTC.

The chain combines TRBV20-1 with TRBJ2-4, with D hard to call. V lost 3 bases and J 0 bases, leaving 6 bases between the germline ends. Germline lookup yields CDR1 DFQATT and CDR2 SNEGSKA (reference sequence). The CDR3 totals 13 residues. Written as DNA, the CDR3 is TGCAGTGCTAGGTTCCTAGCCAAAAACATTCAGTACTTC. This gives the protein CSARFLAKNIQYF.

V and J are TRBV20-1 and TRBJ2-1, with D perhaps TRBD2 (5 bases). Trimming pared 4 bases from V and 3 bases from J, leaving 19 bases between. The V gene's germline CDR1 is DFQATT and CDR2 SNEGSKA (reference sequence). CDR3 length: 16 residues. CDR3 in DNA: TGCAGTGCTAAATCCGACTCTAGCCAAAACTACAATGAGCAGTTCTTC. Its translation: CSAKSDSSQNYNEQFF.

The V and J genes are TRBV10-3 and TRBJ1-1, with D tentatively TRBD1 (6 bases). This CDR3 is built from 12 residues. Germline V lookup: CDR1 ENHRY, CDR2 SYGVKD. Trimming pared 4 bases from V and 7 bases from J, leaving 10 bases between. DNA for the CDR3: TGTGCCATCAGTGGGACAGTTTATGAAGCTTTCTTT. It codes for CAISGTVYEAFF.

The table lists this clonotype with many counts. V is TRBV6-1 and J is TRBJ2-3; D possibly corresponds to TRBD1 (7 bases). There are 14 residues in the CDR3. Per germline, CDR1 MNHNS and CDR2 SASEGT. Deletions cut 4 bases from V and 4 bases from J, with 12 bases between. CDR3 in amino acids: CASSVGGGADTQYF. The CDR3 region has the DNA TGTGCCAGCAGTGTAGGAGGGGGCGCAGATACGCAGTATTTT.

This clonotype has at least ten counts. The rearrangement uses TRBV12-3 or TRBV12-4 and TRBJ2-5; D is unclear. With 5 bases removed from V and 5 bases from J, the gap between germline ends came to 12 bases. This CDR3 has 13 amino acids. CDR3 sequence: CASSKGTQETQYF. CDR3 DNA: TGTGCCAGCAGTAAAGGAACGCAGGAGACCCAGTACTTC.

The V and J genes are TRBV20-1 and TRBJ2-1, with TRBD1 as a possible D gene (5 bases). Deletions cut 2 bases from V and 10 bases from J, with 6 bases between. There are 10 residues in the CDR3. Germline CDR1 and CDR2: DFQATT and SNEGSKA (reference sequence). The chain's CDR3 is CSARKGEQFF. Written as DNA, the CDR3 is TGCAGTGCTAGAAAGGGGGAGCAGTTCTTC.

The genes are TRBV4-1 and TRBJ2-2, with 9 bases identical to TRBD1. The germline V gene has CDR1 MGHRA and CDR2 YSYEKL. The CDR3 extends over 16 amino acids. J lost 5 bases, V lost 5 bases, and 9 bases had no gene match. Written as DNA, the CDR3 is TGCGCCAGCAGCACACCGGGACAGGGCGGAACCGGGGAGCTGTTTTTT. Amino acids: CASSTPGQGGTGELFF.

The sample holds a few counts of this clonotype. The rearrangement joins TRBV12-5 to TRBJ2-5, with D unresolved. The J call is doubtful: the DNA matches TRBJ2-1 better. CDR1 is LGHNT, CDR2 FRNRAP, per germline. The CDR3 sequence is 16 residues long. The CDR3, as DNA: TGTGCTAGTGGTTTGGTAATCCATGGCCTTTTCAATGAGCAGTTCTTC. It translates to CASGLVIHGLFNEQFF.

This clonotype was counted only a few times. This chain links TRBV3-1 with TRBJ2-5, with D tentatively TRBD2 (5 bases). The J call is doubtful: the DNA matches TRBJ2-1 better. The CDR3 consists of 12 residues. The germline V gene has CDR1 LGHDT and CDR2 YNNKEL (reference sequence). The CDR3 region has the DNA TGTGCCAGCAGCCACGGTCGGGGTGAGCAGTTCTTC. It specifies CASSHGRGEQFF.

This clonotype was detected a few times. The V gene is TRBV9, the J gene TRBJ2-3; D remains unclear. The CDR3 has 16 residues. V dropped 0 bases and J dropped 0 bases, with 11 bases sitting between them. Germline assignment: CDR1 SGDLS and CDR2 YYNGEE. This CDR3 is CASSVVPVTSTDTQYF. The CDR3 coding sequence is TGTGCCAGCAGCGTAGTACCGGTTACTAGCACAGATACGCAGTATTTT.

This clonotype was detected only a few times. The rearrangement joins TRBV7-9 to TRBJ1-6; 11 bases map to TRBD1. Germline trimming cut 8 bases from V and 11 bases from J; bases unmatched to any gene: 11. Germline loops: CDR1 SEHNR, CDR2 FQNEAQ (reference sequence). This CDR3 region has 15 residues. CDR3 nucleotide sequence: TGTGCCAGCCGCGGGGGACAGGGGGTCTGGACACCCCTCCACTTT. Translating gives CASRGGQGVWTPLHF.

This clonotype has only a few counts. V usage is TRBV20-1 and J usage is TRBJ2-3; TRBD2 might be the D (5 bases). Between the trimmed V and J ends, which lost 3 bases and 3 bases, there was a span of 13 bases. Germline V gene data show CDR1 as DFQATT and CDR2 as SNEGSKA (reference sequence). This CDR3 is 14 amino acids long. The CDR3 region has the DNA TGCAGTGCTAGTTCATGGACTGGAACAGATACGCAGTATTTT. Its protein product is CSASSWTGTDTQYF.

CDR3 in DNA: TGTGCCAGCAGTACCATGAGGTGGGGGACCGGGGAGCTGTTTTTT. Translating it yields CASSTMRWGTGELFF. The chain links TRBV27 to TRBJ2-2; possibly TRBD1 or TRBD2 for D (5 bases each). V gave up 5 bases and J gave up 5 bases, with 15 bases separating them. CDR3 length equals 15 residues. Germline loops: CDR1 MNHEY, CDR2 SMNVEV (reference sequence).

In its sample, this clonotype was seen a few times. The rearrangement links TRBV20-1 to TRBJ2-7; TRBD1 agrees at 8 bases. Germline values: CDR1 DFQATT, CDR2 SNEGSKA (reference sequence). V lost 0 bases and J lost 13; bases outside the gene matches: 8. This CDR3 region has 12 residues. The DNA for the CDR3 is TGCAGTGCTAGAGAAAGCAGGGACAGGACTTACTTC. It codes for CSARESRDRTYF.

This CDR3 is CASKVAGGHGYNEQFF. The CDR3 nucleotides are TGTGCCAGCAAGGTAGCGGGGGGGCATGGCTACAATGAGCAGTTCTTC. J is TRBJ2-1 and V is TRBV28, with 11 bases that match TRBD2. J gave up 3 bases and V 7 bases, and 8 bases lay outside the gene matches. The CDR3 length is 16 residues. Looked up from germline, CDR1 is MDHEN and CDR2 is SYDVKM.